The clone carrying this TCR beta chain appeared once. This sample is drawn from a study of CD4 and CD8 cells across lung adenocarcinoma regions. Samples came from patients with localized non-small cell lung adenocarcinoma. TCRdb re-derived calls from the PCR reads in MiXCR, one entry per CDR3 protein. The sample records around 25,000 distinct CDR3 sequences, over 40% being singletons. The CDR3 contains 16 residues. V shed 8 bases and J 9 bases; nucleotides not matched to a gene: 15. Germline V gives CDR1 MNHNS, CDR2 SASEGT. Specimen: CD4+ T cells from the center of a lung tumor. This receptor was taken from a male donor with lung adenocarcinoma. The CD4 and CD8 labels of this study may be unreliable. J is TRBJ2-3 and V is TRBV6-1; 12 positions agree with TRBD2. CDR3 nucleotide sequence: TGTGCCAGCGGGGTACTAGCGGGAGGTGAAAAAGAGACGCAGTATTTT. This codes for CASGVLAGGEKETQYF.